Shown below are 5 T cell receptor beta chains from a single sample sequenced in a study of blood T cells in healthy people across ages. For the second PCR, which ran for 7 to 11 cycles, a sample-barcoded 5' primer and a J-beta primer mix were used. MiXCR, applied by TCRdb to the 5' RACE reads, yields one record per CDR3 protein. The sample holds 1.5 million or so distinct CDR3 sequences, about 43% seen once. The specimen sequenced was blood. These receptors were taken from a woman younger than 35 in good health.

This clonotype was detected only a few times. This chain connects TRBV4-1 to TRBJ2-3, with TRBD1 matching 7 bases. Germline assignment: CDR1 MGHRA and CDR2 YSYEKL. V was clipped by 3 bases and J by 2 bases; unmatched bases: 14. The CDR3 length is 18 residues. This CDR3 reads CASSHSIDRASSTDTQYF. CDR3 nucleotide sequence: TGCGCCAGCAGCCATTCTATCGACAGGGCTTCTTCCACAGATACGCAGTATTTT.

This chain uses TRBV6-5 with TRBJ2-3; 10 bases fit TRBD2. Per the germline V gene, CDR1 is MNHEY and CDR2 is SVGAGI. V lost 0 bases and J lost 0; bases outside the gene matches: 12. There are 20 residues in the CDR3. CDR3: CASSYSPLLAGMASTDTQYF. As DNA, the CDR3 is TGTGCCAGCAGTTACTCGCCCCTACTAGCGGGGATGGCTAGCACAGATACGCAGTATTTT.

The chain's CDR3 is CASSLAGRTVWDEQYF. The CDR3 bases are TGTGCCAGCAGCTTAGCAGGGAGGACCGTTTGGGATGAGCAGTACTTC. The chain uses TRBV7-7 and TRBJ2-5, with a weak D call TRBD2 (6 bases). Looked up from germline, CDR1 is SSHAT and CDR2 is FNYEAQ (reference sequence). Deletions cut 0 bases from V and 11 bases from J, with 22 bases between. CDR3 length: 16 amino acids.

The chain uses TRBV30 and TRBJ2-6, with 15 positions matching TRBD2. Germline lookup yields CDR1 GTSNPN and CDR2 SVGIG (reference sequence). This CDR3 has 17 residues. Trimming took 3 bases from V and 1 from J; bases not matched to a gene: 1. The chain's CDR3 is CAWRGLAGGSGANVLTF. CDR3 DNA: TGTGCCTGGAGGGGACTAGCGGGAGGATCTGGGGCCAACGTCCTGACTTTC.

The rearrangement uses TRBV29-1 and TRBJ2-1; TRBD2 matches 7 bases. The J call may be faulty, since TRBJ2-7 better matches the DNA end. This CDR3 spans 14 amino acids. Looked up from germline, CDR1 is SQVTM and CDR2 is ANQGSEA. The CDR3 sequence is CSGLEVGRADEQYF. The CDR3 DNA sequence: TGCAGCGGCCTTGAGGTGGGGAGGGCGGATGAGCAGTACTTC.